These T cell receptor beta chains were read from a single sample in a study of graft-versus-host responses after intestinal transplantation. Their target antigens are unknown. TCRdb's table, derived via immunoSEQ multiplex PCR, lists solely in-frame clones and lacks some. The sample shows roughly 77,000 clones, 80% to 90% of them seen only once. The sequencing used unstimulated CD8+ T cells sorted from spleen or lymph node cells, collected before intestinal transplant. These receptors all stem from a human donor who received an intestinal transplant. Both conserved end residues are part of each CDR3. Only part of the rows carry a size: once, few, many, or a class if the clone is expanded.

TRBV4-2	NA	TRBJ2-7	CASSQPLTSGRPSSYEQYF
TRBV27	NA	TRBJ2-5	CASSRTSGGAGETQYF
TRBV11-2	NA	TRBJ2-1	CASSLEGLAGAPEQFF
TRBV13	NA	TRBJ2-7	CASSRIPSYEQYF
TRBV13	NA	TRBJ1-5	CASSARGSNQPQHF
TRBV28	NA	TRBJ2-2	CASSSVGEGLPGELFF
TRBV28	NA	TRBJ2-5	CASSVTPNGETQYF
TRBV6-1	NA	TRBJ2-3	CASSEATGTVTDTQYF
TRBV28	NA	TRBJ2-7	CASSLGTGASYEQYF
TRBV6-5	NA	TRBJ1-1	CASSYTTFDTEAFF
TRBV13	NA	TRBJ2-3	CASSLRGLTDTQYF
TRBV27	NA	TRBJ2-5	CASSLRGGRYQETQYF
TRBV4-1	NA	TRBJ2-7	CASSEGQGADEQYF
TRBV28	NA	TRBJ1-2	CASSPYRVGYGYTF
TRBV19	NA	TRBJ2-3	CASEPDLTTDTQYF
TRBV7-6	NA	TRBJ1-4	CASSRDRGANEKLFF
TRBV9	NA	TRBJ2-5	CASSVAGQGVETQYF
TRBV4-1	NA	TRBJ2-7	CASSQESAGGREQYF
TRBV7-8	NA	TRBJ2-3	CASSLGTSGGDTQYF
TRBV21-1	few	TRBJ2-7	CAGFRTPRDEQYF
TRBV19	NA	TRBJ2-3	CASQVLAGEGDTQYF
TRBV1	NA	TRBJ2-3	CTSSHGPGSGEDTQYF
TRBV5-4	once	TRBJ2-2	CASSLTRDVAGELFF
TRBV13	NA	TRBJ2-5	CASSKAGGLETQYF
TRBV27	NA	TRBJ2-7	CASSFRGFSYEQYF
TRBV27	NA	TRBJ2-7	CASSPASREQYF
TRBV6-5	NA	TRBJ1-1	CASSYGGTEAFF
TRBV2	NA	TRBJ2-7	CASRGDRAYEQYF
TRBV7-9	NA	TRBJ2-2	CASIPLEPGELFF
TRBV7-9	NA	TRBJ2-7	CASSYPGTGVDEQYF
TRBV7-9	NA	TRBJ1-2	CASSLTSGGVYGYTF
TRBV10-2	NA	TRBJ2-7	CASRVFSGTGSYEQYF
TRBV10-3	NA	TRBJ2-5	CAISEGLAGGPDRETQYF
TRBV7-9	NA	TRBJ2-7	CASSLGRANEQYF
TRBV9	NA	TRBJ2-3	CASSPSVPRTDTQYF
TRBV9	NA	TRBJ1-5	CASSARDSPQPQHF
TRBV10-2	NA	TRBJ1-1	CASLQGEAFF
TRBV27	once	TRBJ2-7	CASSSGSTYEQYF
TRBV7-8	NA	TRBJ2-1	CASSTRRASYNEQFF
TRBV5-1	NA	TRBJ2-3	CASSLHLGLYTDTQYF
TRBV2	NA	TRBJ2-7	CASSGNRDRGLYEQYF
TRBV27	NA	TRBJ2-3	CASSFSSGNSADTQYF
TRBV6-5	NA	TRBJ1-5	CASSQTSLGDTPQHF
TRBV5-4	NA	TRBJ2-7	CASSPRSATDPLLYEQYF
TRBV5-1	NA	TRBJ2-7	CASSPLRTSRNYEQYF
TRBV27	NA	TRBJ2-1	CASSTQGTGGVGSYNEQFF
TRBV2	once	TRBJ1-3	CASRGVGAEGNTIYF
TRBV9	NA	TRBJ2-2	CASSADTGELFF
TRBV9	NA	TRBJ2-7	CASSRTLTGTGSNEQYF
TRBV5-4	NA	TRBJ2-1	CASGLIRIGTSGENEQFF
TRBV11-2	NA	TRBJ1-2	CASRPTGEGYTF
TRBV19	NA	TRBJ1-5	CASSIPGLNQPQHF
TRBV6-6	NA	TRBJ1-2	CASSSGTGDGYTF
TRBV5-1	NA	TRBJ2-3	CASSLGEGGATDTQYF
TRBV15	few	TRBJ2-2	CATSRDTWRVAGELFF
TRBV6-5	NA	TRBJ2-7	CASSTRTGAHEQYF
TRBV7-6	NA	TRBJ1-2	CASSLAPGGPVYGYTF
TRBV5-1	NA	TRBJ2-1	CASSLLSIPHEQFF